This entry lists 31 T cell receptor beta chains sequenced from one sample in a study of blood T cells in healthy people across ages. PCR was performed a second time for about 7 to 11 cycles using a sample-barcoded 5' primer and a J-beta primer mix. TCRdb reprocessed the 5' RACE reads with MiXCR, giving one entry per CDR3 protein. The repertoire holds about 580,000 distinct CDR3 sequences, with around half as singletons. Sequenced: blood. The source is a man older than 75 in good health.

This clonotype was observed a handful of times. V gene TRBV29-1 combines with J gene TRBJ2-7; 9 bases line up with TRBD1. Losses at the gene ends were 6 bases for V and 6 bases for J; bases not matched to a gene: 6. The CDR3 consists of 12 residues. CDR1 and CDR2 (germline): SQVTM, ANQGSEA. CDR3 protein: CSVGTGNGEQYF. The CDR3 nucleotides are TGCAGCGTAGGGACAGGGAATGGCGAGCAGTACTTC.

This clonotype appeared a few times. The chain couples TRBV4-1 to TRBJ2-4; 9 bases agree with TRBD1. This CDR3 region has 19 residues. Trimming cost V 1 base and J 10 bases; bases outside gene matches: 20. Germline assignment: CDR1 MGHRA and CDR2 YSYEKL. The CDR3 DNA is TGCGCCAGCAGCCAAGCATCAAAGGACCGGGACAGGGTAAAGTCAATTCAGTACTTC. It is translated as CASSQASKDRDRVKSIQYF.

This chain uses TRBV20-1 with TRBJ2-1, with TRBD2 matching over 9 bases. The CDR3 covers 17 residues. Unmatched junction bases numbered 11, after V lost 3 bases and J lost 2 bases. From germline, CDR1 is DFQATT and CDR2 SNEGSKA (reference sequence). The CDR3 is CSASSGSGSTTYNEQFF. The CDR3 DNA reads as TGCAGTGCTAGCTCAGGTAGCGGGAGCACTACCTACAATGAGCAGTTCTTC.

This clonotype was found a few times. CDR3 coding DNA: TGCGCCAGCAGCAGAGGGACTAGCGGGGGGACCATGCGCTACGAGCAGTACTTC. Encoded protein: CASSRGTSGGTMRYEQYF. The V and J genes are TRBV4-3 and TRBJ2-7; TRBD2 agrees at 15 bases. V was clipped by 5 bases and J by 3 bases; unmatched bases: 11. Germline V gene lookup returns CDR1 LGHNA and CDR2 YSLEER. This CDR3 has 18 residues.

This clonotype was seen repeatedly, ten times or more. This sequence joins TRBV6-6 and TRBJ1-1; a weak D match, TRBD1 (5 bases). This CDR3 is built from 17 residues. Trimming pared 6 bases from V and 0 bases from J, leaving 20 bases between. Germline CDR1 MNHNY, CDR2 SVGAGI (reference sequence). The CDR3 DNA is TGTGCCAGCAGGCCCTATGGACAAGGACGGATGAACACTGAAGCTTTCTTT. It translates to CASRPYGQGRMNTEAFF.

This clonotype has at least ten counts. The CDR3 is CASSESGKLAYNEQFF. DNA for the CDR3: TGTGCCAGCAGTGAATCGGGGAAACTAGCCTACAATGAGCAGTTCTTC. The chain carries TRBV2 and TRBJ2-1; TRBD2 is a possible D gene (5 bases). CDR3 length equals 16 residues. Trimming removed 2 bases from V and 2 bases from J, with 13 bases in between. CDR1 and CDR2 from the germline V gene are SNHLY and FYNNEI. Full variable domain (missing parts from reference TRBV2 and TRBJ2-1): EPEVTQTPSHQVTQMGQEVILRCVPISNHLYFYWYRQILGQKVEFLVSFYNNEISEKSEIFDDQFSVERPDGSNFTLKIRSTKLEDSAMYFCASSESGKLAYNEQFFGPGTRLTVL.

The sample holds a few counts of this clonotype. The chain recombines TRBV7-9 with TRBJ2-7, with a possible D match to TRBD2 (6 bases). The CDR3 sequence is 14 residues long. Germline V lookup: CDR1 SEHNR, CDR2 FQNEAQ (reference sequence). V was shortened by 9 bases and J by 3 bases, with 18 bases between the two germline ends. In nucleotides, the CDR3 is TGTGCCAGTTCGGTGGGGGGTCACGTCTACGAGCAGTACTTC. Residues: CASSVGGHVYEQYF.

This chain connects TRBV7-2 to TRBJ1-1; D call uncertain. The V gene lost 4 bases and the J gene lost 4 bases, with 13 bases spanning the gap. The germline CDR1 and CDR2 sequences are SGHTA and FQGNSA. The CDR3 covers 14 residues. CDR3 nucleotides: TGTGCCAGCAGCTCAACGGGCACCCGCACTGAAGCTTTCTTT. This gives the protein CASSSTGTRTEAFF.

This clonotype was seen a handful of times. The CDR3 DNA follows: TGTGCCAGCAGCCCCCGGGACAGGGAAAACGAGCAGTACTTC. Protein sequence: CASSPRDRENEQYF. V gene TRBV3-1 combines with J gene TRBJ2-5, with 9 bases that match TRBD1. Near its end, the DNA agrees better with TRBJ2-7, so the J call may be wrong. The CDR3 runs 14 residues. The germline V gene encodes CDR1 LGHDT and CDR2 YNNKEL (reference sequence).

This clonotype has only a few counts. In nucleotides, the CDR3 is TGCGCCAGCAGCCTGGGACTAGCGGGAGGGAACGGCGTTGAGACCCAGTACTTC. This sequence encodes CASSLGLAGGNGVETQYF. The chain uses TRBV5-1 and TRBJ2-5; 16 positions agree with TRBD2. The CDR3 length is 18 residues. Per germline, CDR1 SGHRS and CDR2 YFSETQ. With 4 bases clipped from V and 5 bases from J, the junction kept 11 bases outside the gene matches. Complete variable domain (other parts from reference TRBV5-1 and TRBJ2-5): KAGVTQTPRYLIKTRGQQVTLSCSPISGHRSVSWYQQTPGQGLQFLFEYFSETQRNKGNFPGRFSGRQFSNSRSEMNVSTLELGDSALYLCASSLGLAGGNGVETQYFGPGTRLLVL.

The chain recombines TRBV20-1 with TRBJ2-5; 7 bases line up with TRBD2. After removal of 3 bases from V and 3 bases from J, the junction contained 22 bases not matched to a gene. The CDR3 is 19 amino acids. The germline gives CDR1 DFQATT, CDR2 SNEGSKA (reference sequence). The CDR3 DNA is TGCAGTGCTAGCGCCTGGGGTCGTGATCTCGGCGGGAGAGAAGAGACCCAGTACTTC. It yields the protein CSASAWGRDLGGREETQYF.

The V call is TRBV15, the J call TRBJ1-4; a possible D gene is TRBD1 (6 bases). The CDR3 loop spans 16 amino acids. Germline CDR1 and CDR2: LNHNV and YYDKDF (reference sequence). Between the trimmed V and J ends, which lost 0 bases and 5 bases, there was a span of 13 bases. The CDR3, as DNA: TGTGCCACCAGCAGAGACCCCACAGGGCGGAATGAAAAACTGTTTTTT. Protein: CATSRDPTGRNEKLFF. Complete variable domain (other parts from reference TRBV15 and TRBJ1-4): DAMVIQNPRYQVTQFGKPVTLSCSQTLNHNVMYWYQQKSSQAPKLLFHYYDKDFNNEADTPDNFQSRRPNTSFCFLDIRSPGLGDTAMYLCATSRDPTGRNEKLFFGSGTQLSVL.

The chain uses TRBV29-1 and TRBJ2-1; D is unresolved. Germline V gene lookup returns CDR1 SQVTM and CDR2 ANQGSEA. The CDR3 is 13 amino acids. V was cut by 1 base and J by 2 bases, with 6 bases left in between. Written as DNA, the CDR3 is TGCAGCGTTGAAGTTGACACCTACAATGAGCAGTTCTTC. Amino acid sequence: CSVEVDTYNEQFF.

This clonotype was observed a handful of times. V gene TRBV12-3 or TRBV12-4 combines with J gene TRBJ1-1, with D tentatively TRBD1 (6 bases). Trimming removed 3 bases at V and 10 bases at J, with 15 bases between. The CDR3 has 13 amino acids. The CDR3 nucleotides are TGTGCCAGCAGTTTGGCCACAGGGTTAGTAGCTTTCTTT. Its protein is CASSLATGLVAFF.

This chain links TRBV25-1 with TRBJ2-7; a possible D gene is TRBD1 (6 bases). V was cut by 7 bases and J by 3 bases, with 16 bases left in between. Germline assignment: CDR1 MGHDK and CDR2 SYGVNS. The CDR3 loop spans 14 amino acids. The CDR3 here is CASIRGGGNYEQYF. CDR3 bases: TGTGCCAGCATTAGGGGTGGGGGCAACTACGAGCAGTACTTC.

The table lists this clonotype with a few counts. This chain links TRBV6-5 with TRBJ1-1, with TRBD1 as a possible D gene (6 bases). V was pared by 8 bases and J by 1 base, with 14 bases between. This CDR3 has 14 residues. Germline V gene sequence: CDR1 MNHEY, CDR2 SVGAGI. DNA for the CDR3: TGTGCCAGCTCGATAACAGGGACGAACACTGAAGCTTTCTTT. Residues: CASSITGTNTEAFF.

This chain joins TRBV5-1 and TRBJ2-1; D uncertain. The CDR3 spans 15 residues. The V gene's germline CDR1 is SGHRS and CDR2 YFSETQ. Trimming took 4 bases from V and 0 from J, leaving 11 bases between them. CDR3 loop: CASSPSQSSYNEQFF. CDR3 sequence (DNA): TGCGCCAGCAGCCCCAGCCAGAGCTCCTACAATGAGCAGTTCTTC.

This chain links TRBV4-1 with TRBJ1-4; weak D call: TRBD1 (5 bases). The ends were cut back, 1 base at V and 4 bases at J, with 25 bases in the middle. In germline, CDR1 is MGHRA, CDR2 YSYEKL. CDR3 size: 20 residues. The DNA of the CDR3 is TGCGCCAGCAGCCAAGTCCCGGGACCCAGAGTGGCGACTGGTAATGAAAAACTGTTTTTT. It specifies CASSQVPGPRVATGNEKLFF.

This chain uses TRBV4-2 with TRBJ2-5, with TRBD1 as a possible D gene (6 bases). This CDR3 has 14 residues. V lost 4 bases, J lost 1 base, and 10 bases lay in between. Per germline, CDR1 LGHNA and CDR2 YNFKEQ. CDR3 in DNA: TGTGCCAGCAGCCCAGGGGCTACCCAAGAGACCCAGTACTTC. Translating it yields CASSPGATQETQYF.

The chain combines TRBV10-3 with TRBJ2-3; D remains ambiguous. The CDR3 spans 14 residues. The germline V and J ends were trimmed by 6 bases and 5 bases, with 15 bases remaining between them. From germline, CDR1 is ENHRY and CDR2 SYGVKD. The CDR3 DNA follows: TGTGCCATCAGAAAGACTGGCCCCGGAGATACGCAGTATTTT. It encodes CAIRKTGPGDTQYF.

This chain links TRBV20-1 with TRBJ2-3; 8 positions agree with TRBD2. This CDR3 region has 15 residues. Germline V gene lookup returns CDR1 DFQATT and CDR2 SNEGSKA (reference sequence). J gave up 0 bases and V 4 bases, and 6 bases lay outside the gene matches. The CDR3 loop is CSAKGVAGSTDTQYF. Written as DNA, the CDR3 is TGCAGTGCTAAAGGAGTAGCGGGAAGCACAGATACGCAGTATTTT.

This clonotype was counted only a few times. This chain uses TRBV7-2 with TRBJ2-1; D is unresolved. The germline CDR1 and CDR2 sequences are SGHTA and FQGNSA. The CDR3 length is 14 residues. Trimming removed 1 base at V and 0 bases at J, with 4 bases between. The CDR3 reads CASSLVPSYNEQFF. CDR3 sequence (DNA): TGTGCCAGCAGCTTAGTCCCCTCCTACAATGAGCAGTTCTTC.

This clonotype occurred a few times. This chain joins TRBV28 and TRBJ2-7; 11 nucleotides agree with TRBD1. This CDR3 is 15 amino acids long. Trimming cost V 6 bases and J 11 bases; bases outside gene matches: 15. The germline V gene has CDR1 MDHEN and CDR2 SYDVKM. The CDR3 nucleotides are TGTGCCAGCAGGTCATCCGCGGGACAGGGGGTGTGGGAGTACTTC. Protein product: CASRSSAGQGVWEYF.

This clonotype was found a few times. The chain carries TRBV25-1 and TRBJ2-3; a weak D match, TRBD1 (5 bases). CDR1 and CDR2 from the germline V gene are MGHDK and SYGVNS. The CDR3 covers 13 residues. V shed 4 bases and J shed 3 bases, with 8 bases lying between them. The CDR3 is CASSASGTDTQYF. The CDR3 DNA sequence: TGTGCCAGCAGTGCATCAGGGACAGATACGCAGTATTTT.

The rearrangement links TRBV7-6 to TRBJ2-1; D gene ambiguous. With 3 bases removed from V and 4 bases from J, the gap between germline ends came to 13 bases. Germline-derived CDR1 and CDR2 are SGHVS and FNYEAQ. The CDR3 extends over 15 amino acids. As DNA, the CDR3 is TGTGCCAGCAGCTTGCCGGCCGGCAAATACAATGAGCAGTTCTTC. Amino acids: CASSLPAGKYNEQFF.

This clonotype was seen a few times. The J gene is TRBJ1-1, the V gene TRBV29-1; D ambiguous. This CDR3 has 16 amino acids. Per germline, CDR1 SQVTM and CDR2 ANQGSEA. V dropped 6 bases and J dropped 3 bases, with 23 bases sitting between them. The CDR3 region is CSVEKPTSGSDTEAFF. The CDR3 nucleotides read TGCAGCGTGGAGAAACCCACCTCAGGATCTGACACTGAAGCTTTCTTT.

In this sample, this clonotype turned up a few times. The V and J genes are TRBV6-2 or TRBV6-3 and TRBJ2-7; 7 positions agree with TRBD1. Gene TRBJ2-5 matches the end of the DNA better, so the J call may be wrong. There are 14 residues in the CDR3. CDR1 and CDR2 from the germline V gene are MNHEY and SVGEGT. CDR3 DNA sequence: TGTGCCAGCAGTTACGGGGACAGCTCGGGGACCCAGTACTTC. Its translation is CASSYGDSSGTQYF.

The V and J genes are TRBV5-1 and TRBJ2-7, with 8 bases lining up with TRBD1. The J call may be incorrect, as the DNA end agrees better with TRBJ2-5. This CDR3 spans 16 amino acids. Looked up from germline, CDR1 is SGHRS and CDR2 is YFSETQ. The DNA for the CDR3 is TGCGCCAGCAGCTTCCTACCCGGACAGGGAGTAGAGACCCAGTACTTC. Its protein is CASSFLPGQGVETQYF.

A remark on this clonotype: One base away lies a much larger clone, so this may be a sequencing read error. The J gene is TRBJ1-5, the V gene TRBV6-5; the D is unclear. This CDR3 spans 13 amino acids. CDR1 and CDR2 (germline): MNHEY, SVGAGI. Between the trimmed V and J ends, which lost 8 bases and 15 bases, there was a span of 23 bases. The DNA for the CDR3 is TGTGCCAGCTCACTCGGGGTATTAGCGGCCCGGCATTTT. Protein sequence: CASSLGVLAARHF.

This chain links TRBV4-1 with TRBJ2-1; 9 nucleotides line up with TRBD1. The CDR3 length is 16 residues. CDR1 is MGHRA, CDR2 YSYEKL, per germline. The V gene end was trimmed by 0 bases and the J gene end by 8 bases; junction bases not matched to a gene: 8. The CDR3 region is CASSQDRGTGSDEQFF. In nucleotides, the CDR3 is TGCGCCAGCAGCCAAGATCGCGGGACAGGGAGCGATGAGCAGTTCTTC.

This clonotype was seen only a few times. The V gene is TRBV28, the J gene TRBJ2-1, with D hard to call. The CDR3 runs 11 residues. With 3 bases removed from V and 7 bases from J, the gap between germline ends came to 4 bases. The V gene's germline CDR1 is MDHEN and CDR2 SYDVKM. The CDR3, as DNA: TGTGCCAGCAGTTTGACGAATGAGCAGTTCTTC. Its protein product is CASSLTNEQFF.